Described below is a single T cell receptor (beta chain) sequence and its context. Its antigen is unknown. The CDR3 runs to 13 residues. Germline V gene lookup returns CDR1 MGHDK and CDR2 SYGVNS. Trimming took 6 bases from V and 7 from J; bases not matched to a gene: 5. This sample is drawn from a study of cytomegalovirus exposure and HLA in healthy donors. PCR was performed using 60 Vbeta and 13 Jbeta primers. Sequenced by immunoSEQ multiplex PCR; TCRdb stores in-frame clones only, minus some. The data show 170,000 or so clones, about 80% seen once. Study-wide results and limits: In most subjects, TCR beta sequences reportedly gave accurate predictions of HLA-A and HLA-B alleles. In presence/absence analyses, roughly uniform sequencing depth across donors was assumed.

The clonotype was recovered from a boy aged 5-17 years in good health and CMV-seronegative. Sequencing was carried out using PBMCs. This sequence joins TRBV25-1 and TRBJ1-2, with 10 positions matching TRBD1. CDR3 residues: CASRTGGRSGYTF. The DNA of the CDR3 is TGTGCCAGCAGGACAGGGGGCCGAAGTGGCTACACCTTC.